Presented here are 17 T cell receptor beta chains from one specimen sequenced in a study of beta chain features in type 1 diabetes. No antigen is known for these receptors. Sequenced material consisted of expressed TCRB transcripts (all of the isolated RNA was reverse transcribed). TCRdb keeps only in-frame clones here, not all; method: immunoSEQ multiplex PCR. The sample lists roughly 53,000 clones; about 40% were seen once. Overall study findings and caveats: All four CD4+ subsets of Type 1 diabetes patients contained TCRB CDR3s that were moderately but significantly shorter.

The specimen was Tregs from blood. These TCRs come from a man younger than 45 with type 1 diabetes.

This clone was seen a few times. The chain joins TRBV6-1 to TRBJ1-5; 10 bases line up with TRBD1. Germline assignment: CDR1 MNHNS and CDR2 SASEGT. Trimming took 3 bases from V and 3 from J; bases not matched to a gene: 5. This CDR3 comprises 16 residues. The CDR3 DNA sequence: TGTGCCAGCAGTGATAGGACAGGGGGTTTCAATCAGCCCCAGCATTTT. Encoded protein: CASSDRTGGFNQPQHF.

This chain connects TRBV6-1 to TRBJ2-1, with 8 bases identical to TRBD2. V lost 6 bases and J lost 7; bases outside the gene matches: 11. Germline loops: CDR1 MNHNS, CDR2 SASEGT. CDR3 length: 15 amino acids. CDR3 coding DNA: TGTGCCAGCAGGTCTACCGGGACTAGGAGGAATGAGCAGTTCTTC. Amino acid sequence: CASRSTGTRRNEQFF.

Only one count was recorded for this clone. CDR3 residues: CASGLGGVKYEQYF. CDR3 nucleotide sequence: TGCGCCAGCGGTCTGGGGGGAGTGAAGTACGAGCAGTACTTC. V is TRBV5-1 and J is TRBJ2-5; the D gene is possibly TRBD2 (6 bases). The last part of the DNA fits TRBJ2-7 better; the J call may be wrong. The CDR3 length is 14 residues. CDR1 and CDR2 (germline): SGHRS, YFSETQ.

In its sample, this clone was seen a few times. This rearrangement joins TRBV2 to TRBJ2-1, with 10 bases identical to TRBD2. Germline CDR1 reads SNHLY; CDR2 reads FYNNEI. With 11 bases clipped from V and 3 bases from J, the junction kept 7 bases outside the gene matches. The CDR3 is made up of 14 amino acids. The CDR3 is CAGFPSGSYNEQFF. CDR3 sequence (DNA): TGTGCCGGGTTCCCTAGCGGGAGCTACAATGAGCAGTTCTTC.

This chain connects TRBV29-1 to TRBJ2-1; tentative D call: TRBD2 (6 bases). CDR3 size: 15 residues. V dropped 6 bases and J dropped 4 bases, with 19 bases sitting between them. Germline CDR1 reads SQVTM; CDR2 reads ANQGSEA. The CDR3 spells CSVQGDGSAYNEQFF. The CDR3 DNA reads as TGCAGCGTCCAAGGGGACGGGAGTGCGTACAATGAGCAGTTCTTC.

The V gene is TRBV15, the J gene TRBJ2-7, with D hard to call. The CDR3 has 14 amino acids. The germline V gene has CDR1 LNHNV and CDR2 YYDKDF (reference sequence). Trimming cost V 1 base and J 7 bases, with 14 bases left between them. CDR3 in DNA: TGTGCCACCAGCAGAGTTGTAGCTTTGAATGAGCAGTACTTC. This sequence encodes CATSRVVALNEQYF.

The chain couples TRBV6-1 to TRBJ2-1; 8 bases agree with TRBD2. CDR3 size: 16 residues. The V gene's germline CDR1 is MNHNS and CDR2 SASEGT. The V gene end was trimmed by 4 bases and the J gene end by 7 bases; junction bases not matched to a gene: 12. The chain's CDR3 is CASSAFTGGPENEQFF. The CDR3 region has the DNA TGTGCCAGCAGTGCTTTTACGGGAGGGCCGGAGAATGAGCAGTTCTTC.

Within the sample, this clone is medium-sized (0.01 to 0.1%). This chain connects TRBV7-9 to TRBJ2-1; maybe TRBD2 (6 bases). Germline V gene lookup returns CDR1 SEHNR and CDR2 FQNEAQ (reference sequence). The CDR3 has 14 amino acids. The ends were cut back, 5 bases at V and 10 bases at J, with 18 bases in the middle. The CDR3, as DNA: TGTGCCAGCAGCGTAGGGACTGGCAGAGGGGAGCAGTTCTTC. Protein product: CASSVGTGRGEQFF.

V gene TRBV30 combines with J gene TRBJ2-3; 10 bases match TRBD2. Per germline, CDR1 GTSNPN and CDR2 SVGIG (reference sequence). This CDR3 contains 14 residues. The trim removed 3 bases at V and 3 bases at J, leaving 3 bases unmatched. The CDR3 is CAWSPGLATDTQYF. DNA for the CDR3: TGTGCCTGGAGCCCGGGACTAGCGACAGATACGCAGTATTTT. Variable domain in full (rest from reference TRBV30 and TRBJ2-3): SQTIHQWPATLVQPVGSPLSLECTVEGTSNPNLYWYRQAAGRGLQLLFYSVGIGQISSEVPQNLSASRPQDRQFILSSKKLLLSDSGFYLCAWSPGLATDTQYFGPGTRLTVL.

The genes are TRBV19 and TRBJ2-3; TRBD2 matches at 12 bases. This CDR3 comprises 15 residues. Germline CDR1 LNHDA, CDR2 SQIVND (reference sequence). The ends lost 7 bases at V and 4 bases at J; junction bases unmatched: 6. CDR3 sequence: CASTRLAGASDTQYF. The DNA for the CDR3 is TGTGCCAGTACCCGACTAGCGGGAGCCTCAGATACGCAGTATTTT.

The chain combines TRBV6-1 with TRBJ2-7; 14 bases fit TRBD2. Germline V gives CDR1 MNHNS, CDR2 SASEGT. The V and J ends lost 4 bases and 9 bases, in that order; junction bases with no gene match: 5. The CDR3 has 14 amino acids. CDR3 amino acids: CASSAGTSGSGQYF. DNA for the CDR3: TGTGCCAGCAGTGCCGGGACTAGCGGGAGCGGGCAGTACTTC.

This chain uses TRBV5-1 with TRBJ2-3, with D possibly being TRBD1 (6 bases). V lost 6 bases and J lost 3, with 11 bases in between. Germline assignment: CDR1 SGHRS and CDR2 YFSETQ. The CDR3 has 13 amino acids. The CDR3 protein is CASKVQGTDTQYF. The CDR3 coding sequence is TGCGCCAGCAAAGTCCAGGGGACAGATACGCAGTATTTT.

This clone turned up a few times. The chain has TRBV7-3 and TRBJ2-1; 11 bases align to TRBD2. In germline, CDR1 is SGHTA, CDR2 FQGTGA. The CDR3 consists of 15 residues. V shed 4 bases and J 5 bases; nucleotides not matched to a gene: 4. CDR3 residues: CASSWGTSGDNEQFF. DNA of the CDR3: TGTGCCAGCAGCTGGGGGACTAGCGGAGACAATGAGCAGTTCTTC.

The rearrangement links TRBV19 to TRBJ1-5; maybe TRBD1 (6 bases). This CDR3 has 15 residues. V was shortened by 6 bases and J by 3 bases, with 15 bases between the two germline ends. Germline-derived CDR1 and CDR2 are LNHDA and SQIVND (reference sequence). The CDR3 here is CASSPLQGPNQPQHF. CDR3 in DNA: TGTGCCAGTAGCCCCCTACAGGGACCCAATCAGCCCCAGCATTTT.

CDR3 amino acids: CASSLRRFPSTDTQYF. Here the CDR3 DNA reads TGTGCCAGCAGTTTGCGCAGGTTTCCGAGCACAGATACGCAGTATTTT. The J gene is TRBJ2-3, the V gene TRBV28, with D uncertain. Germline lookup yields CDR1 MDHEN and CDR2 SYDVKM. The CDR3 is made up of 16 amino acids. V was cut by 3 bases and J by 0 bases, with 13 bases left in between.

V is TRBV9 and J is TRBJ2-5; tentative D call: TRBD1 (6 bases). CDR1 is SGDLS, CDR2 YYNGEE, per germline. Trimming removed 4 bases from V and 1 base from J, with 14 bases in between. CDR3 size: 15 residues. CDR3 region: CASSRLTGFQETQYF. For the CDR3, the DNA is TGTGCCAGCAGCCGCCTAACAGGGTTCCAAGAGACCCAGTACTTC. The full variable domain, its missing parts supplied by reference TRBV9 and TRBJ2-5, is DSGVTQTPKHLITATGQRVTLRCSPRSGDLSVYWYQQSLDQGLQFLIQYYNGEERAKGNILERFSAQQFPDLHSELNLSSLELGDSALYFCASSRLTGFQETQYFGPGTRLLVL.

V and J are TRBV7-3 and TRBJ2-1, with TRBD1 as a possible D gene (6 bases). V lost 5 bases and J lost 8, with 10 bases in between. From germline, CDR1 is SGHTA and CDR2 FQGTGA. CDR3 length: 12 residues. The CDR3 DNA reads as TGTGCCAGCAGCGTGGACAGAGATGAGCAGTTCTTC. Translated, it gives CASSVDRDEQFF.